Below, 19 T cell receptor beta chains from the same sample are listed, as sequenced in a study of PD-1 blockade in classical Hodgkin lymphoma. Brentuximab vedotin exposure varied, and every patient relapsed after autologous stem cell transplantation. TCRdb's table, derived via immunoSEQ multiplex PCR, lists solely in-frame clones and lacks some. The sample lists more than 50,000 clones; over 75% were seen once. This sample comprised peripheral blood mononuclear cells (PBMCs), obtained at baseline. The source is a human donor with classical Hodgkin lymphoma.

The DNA for the CDR3 is TGTGCCACCAGCAGGGGGCTTTTTCAGGGGGCTAGCACAGATACGCAGTATTTT. Protein sequence: CATSRGLFQGASTDTQYF. This rearrangement joins TRBV15 to TRBJ2-3, with 8 nucleotides matching TRBD1. The length of the CDR3 is 18 residues. The V and J ends lost 3 bases and 0 bases, in that order; junction bases with no gene match: 11. The germline V gene encodes CDR1 LNHNV and CDR2 YYDKDF (reference sequence).

This chain links TRBV6-1 with TRBJ2-3; D is perhaps TRBD1 or TRBD2 (6 bases each). V lost 3 bases and J 3 bases, leaving 13 bases between the germline ends. The CDR3 is 15 amino acids. The germline CDR1 and CDR2 sequences are MNHNS and SASEGT. The CDR3 DNA follows: TGTGCCAGCAGTGACGGGGGCTCACTTACAGATACGCAGTATTTT. It translates to CASSDGGSLTDTQYF.

This chain links TRBV21-1 with TRBJ1-2; the tabulated D call, TRBD1, remains unverified against the DNA. TRBV21-1 is shown as a pseudogene. The length of the CDR3 is 13 residues. The CDR3 DNA reads as TGTGCCAGCGTTACCGCAGGGTTTCGTGGCTACACCTTC. Its protein product is CASVTAGFRGYTF.

This rearrangement joins TRBV6-5 to TRBJ2-1; D is unclear. Trimming stripped 6 bases from V and 3 bases from J, with 12 bases between. There are 14 residues in the CDR3. CDR1 MNHEY and CDR2 SVGAGI come from the germline V gene. CDR3 nucleotides: TGTGCCAGCAGCCACGGACGCGGCTACAATGAGCAGTTCTTC. This sequence encodes CASSHGRGYNEQFF.

This chain joins TRBV7-3 and TRBJ2-3, with 7 bases that match TRBD1. This CDR3 contains 15 residues. Trimming at V came to 2 bases and at J to 2 bases, leaving 4 bases not matched to a gene. CDR1 and CDR2 (germline): SGHTA, FQGTGA. The DNA for the CDR3 is TGTGCCAGCAGCTTATCAGGGGGTTCCACAGATACGCAGTATTTT. Translation gives CASSLSGGSTDTQYF.

The rearrangement links TRBV10-3 to TRBJ2-2; D is unclear. Germline loops: CDR1 ENHRY, CDR2 SYGVKD. V was pared by 7 bases and J by 8 bases, with 14 bases between. There are 13 residues in the CDR3. The CDR3 DNA reads as TGTGCCATCATGGGTTCCTTGGGAGGGGAGCTGTTTTTT. It encodes CAIMGSLGGELFF.

The rearrangement links TRBV30 to TRBJ1-2; D is ambiguous. Germline CDR1 reads GTSNPN; CDR2 reads SVGIG (reference sequence). V shed 1 base and J shed 0 bases, with 12 bases lying between them. The CDR3 runs to 15 residues. The CDR3 sequence: CAWSEAGLANYGYTF. As DNA, the CDR3 is TGTGCCTGGAGTGAAGCCGGATTAGCTAACTATGGCTACACCTTC.

The chain uses TRBV5-1 and TRBJ2-3, with 8 bases matching TRBD1. The CDR3 is 14 amino acids. CDR1 and CDR2 (germline): SGHRS, YFSETQ. Losses at the gene ends were 5 bases for V and 4 bases for J; bases not matched to a gene: 6. The CDR3 reads CASSPGGPPDTQYF. The CDR3, as DNA: TGCGCCAGCAGTCCAGGGGGCCCTCCAGATACGCAGTATTTT.

The chain employs TRBV19 and TRBJ1-4; D gene unclear. CDR1 and CDR2 from the germline V gene are LNHDA and SQIVND (reference sequence). The CDR3 has 13 amino acids. V dropped 5 bases and J dropped 8 bases, with 12 bases sitting between them. In nucleotides, the CDR3 is TGTGCCAGTAGTCATCCGGCGGGGGAAAAACTGTTTTTT. It encodes CASSHPAGEKLFF.

The V and J genes are TRBV6-6 and TRBJ2-1, with 9 nucleotides matching TRBD2. Germline V CDR1 and CDR2: MNHNY, SVGAGI (reference sequence). The CDR3 has 13 residues. J was trimmed by 9 bases and V by 10 bases; bases with no gene match: 10. CDR3 protein: CATLAGEYTEQFF. CDR3 DNA: TGTGCCACCTTAGCGGGGGAATATACTGAGCAGTTCTTC.

The chain carries TRBV5-1 and TRBJ2-5, with TRBD2 as a possible D gene (5 bases). The germline gives CDR1 SGHRS, CDR2 YFSETQ. This CDR3 is built from 15 residues. Deletions cut 0 bases from V and 3 bases from J, with 12 bases between. This chain's CDR3 is CASSLAALGKETQYF. CDR3 nucleotides: TGCGCCAGCAGCTTGGCGGCTCTCGGGAAAGAGACCCAGTACTTC.

This chain connects TRBV14 to TRBJ2-7; D remains unclear. The CDR3 contains 17 residues. Germline V gene lookup returns CDR1 SGHDN and CDR2 FVKESK. The V end lost 1 base, the J end lost 5 bases, and 21 bases lay between the germline ends. As DNA, the CDR3 is TGTGCCAGCAGCCAAGGGCTCTTTAATATATCCCTCGACGAGCAGTACTTC. Amino acids: CASSQGLFNISLDEQYF.

The chain has TRBV2 and TRBJ2-7; D might be TRBD2 (6 bases). CDR3 length: 12 residues. The V gene lost 9 bases and the J gene lost 7 bases, with 16 bases spanning the gap. Germline lookup yields CDR1 SNHLY and CDR2 FYNNEI. CDR3 in amino acids: CASRGLPREQYF. CDR3 in DNA: TGTGCCAGTAGGGGACTCCCCCGAGAGCAGTACTTC.

The chain joins TRBV5-1 to TRBJ1-6, with D possibly being TRBD1 (6 bases). CDR1 SGHRS and CDR2 YFSETQ come from the germline V gene. The CDR3 length is 17 residues. Trimming cost V 3 bases and J 0 bases, with 13 bases left between them. CDR3 amino acids: CASSSNRVSSYNSPLHF. The DNA for the CDR3 is TGCGCCAGCAGCTCGAACAGGGTTAGCTCCTATAATTCACCCCTCCACTTT.

The rearrangement uses TRBV6-1 and TRBJ2-3; D perhaps matches TRBD2 (6 bases). The CDR3 runs to 14 residues. Trimming took 7 bases from V and 5 from J, leaving 16 bases between them. Germline CDR1 and CDR2: MNHNS and SASEGT. Here the CDR3 reads CASILWQGGDTQYF. In DNA, the CDR3 is TGTGCCAGCATTTTGTGGCAGGGAGGAGATACGCAGTATTTT.

For the CDR3, the DNA is TGTGCCAGCAGCTTAGGGGGCGCGAATCAGCCCCAGCATTTT. It specifies CASSLGGANQPQHF. V is TRBV13 and J is TRBJ1-5; unclear D gene. V was cut by 0 bases and J by 4 bases, with 7 bases left in between. Germline V gene sequence: CDR1 PRHDT, CDR2 FYEKMQ (reference sequence). This CDR3 is 14 amino acids long. The full variable domain, its missing parts supplied by reference TRBV13 and TRBJ1-5, is AAGVIQSPRHLIKEKRETATLKCYPIPRHDTVYWYQQGPGQDPQFLISFYEKMQSDKGSIPDRFSAQQFSDYHSELNMSSLELGDSALYFCASSLGGANQPQHFGDGTRLSIL.

The gene calls are TRBV10-1 and TRBJ1-1; weak D call: TRBD1 (6 bases). Trimming removed 7 bases from V and 3 bases from J, with 12 bases in between. The CDR3 totals 13 residues. From germline, CDR1 is WNHNN and CDR2 SYGVQD (reference sequence). The CDR3 loop is CASKAQGYTEAFF. The CDR3, as DNA: TGCGCCAGCAAGGCACAGGGATACACTGAAGCTTTCTTT.

The V gene is TRBV19, the J gene TRBJ1-1, with D tentatively TRBD1 (5 bases). The germline CDR1 and CDR2 sequences are LNHDA and SQIVND (reference sequence). This CDR3 has 15 amino acids. V gave up 5 bases and J gave up 3 bases, with 16 bases separating them. The CDR3 reads CASSPTGTAYTEAFF. Written as DNA, the CDR3 is TGTGCCAGTAGTCCAACCGGGACCGCATACACTGAAGCTTTCTTT. The full variable domain, completed using reference TRBV19 and TRBJ1-1, is DGGITQSPKYLFRKEGQNVTLSCEQNLNHDAMYWYRQDPGQGLRLIYYSQIVNDFQKGDIAEGYSVSREKKESFPLTVTSAQKNPTAFYLCASSPTGTAYTEAFFGQGTRLTVV.

Written as DNA, the CDR3 is TGTGCCAGCAGTCCCCCCGGGTACGAGCAGTACTTC. Protein product: CASSPPGYEQYF. The J gene is TRBJ2-7, the V gene TRBV6-6; D is undetermined. Trimming stripped 5 bases from V and 4 bases from J, with 9 bases between. This CDR3 has 12 residues. Germline CDR1 reads MNHNY; CDR2 reads SVGAGI (reference sequence).